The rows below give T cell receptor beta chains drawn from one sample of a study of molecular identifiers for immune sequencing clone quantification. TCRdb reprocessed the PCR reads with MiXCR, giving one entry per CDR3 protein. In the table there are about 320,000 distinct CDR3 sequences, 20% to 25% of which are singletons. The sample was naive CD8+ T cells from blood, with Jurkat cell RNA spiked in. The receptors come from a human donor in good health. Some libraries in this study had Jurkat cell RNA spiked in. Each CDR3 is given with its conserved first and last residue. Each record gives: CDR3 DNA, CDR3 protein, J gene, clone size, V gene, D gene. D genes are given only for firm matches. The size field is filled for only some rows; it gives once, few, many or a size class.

cdr3_nt: TGCGCCAGCAGCCAAGAAGGGAGATTAAACTATGGCTACACCTTC; cdr3_aa: CASSQEGRLNYGYTF; j_call: TRBJ1-2; clone_size: few; v_call: TRBV4-1; d_call: -
cdr3_nt: TGTGCCAGCAGTTACCCGGGACAGCACACTGAAGCTTTCTTT; cdr3_aa: CASSYPGQHTEAFF; j_call: TRBJ1-1; clone_size: many; v_call: TRBV6-5; d_call: TRBD1
cdr3_nt: TGTGCCAGCAGTTACATGGGGGAGCAGTTCTTC; cdr3_aa: CASSYMGEQFF; j_call: TRBJ2-1; clone_size: many; v_call: TRBV6-2/TRBV6-3; d_call: -
cdr3_nt: TGCGCCAGCAGCTTGTATACAGGGGGCGACGAGCAGTACTTC; cdr3_aa: CASSLYTGGDEQYF; j_call: TRBJ2-7; clone_size: many; v_call: TRBV5-1; d_call: TRBD1
cdr3_nt: TGTGCCAGCAGTTACCTGACCGCCAGCGCCTACAATGAGCAGTTCTTC; cdr3_aa: CASSYLTASAYNEQFF; j_call: TRBJ2-1; clone_size: -; v_call: TRBV6-2/TRBV6-3; d_call: -
cdr3_nt: TGTGCCAGCAGCGCGGTCTTAGAGACCCAGTACTTC; cdr3_aa: CASSAVLETQYF; j_call: TRBJ2-5; clone_size: many; v_call: TRBV12-3/TRBV12-4; d_call: -
cdr3_nt: TGTGCCAGCAGCTTTAGTGTCGGGGAGCTGTTTTTT; cdr3_aa: CASSFSVGELFF; j_call: TRBJ2-2; clone_size: many; v_call: TRBV5-6; d_call: -
cdr3_nt: TGTGCCAGCAGCGTCGGGACTATTAACACCGGGGAGCTGTTTTTT; cdr3_aa: CASSVGTINTGELFF; j_call: TRBJ2-2; clone_size: -; v_call: TRBV9; d_call: TRBD2
cdr3_nt: TGTGCCAGCAGCTTCCCCGGGGGTGAGGAAGCTTTCTTT; cdr3_aa: CASSFPGGEEAFF; j_call: TRBJ1-1; clone_size: -; v_call: TRBV11-1; d_call: -
cdr3_nt: TGTGCCAGCAGCTTAGCGAGGAGCTCCTACAATGAGCAGTTCTTC; cdr3_aa: CASSLARSSYNEQFF; j_call: TRBJ2-1; clone_size: many; v_call: TRBV6-2/TRBV6-3; d_call: -
cdr3_nt: TGCGCCAGCAGAGAGGGGGCGGATGAGACCCAGTACTTC; cdr3_aa: CASREGADETQYF; j_call: TRBJ2-5; clone_size: many; v_call: TRBV5-1; d_call: TRBD1
cdr3_nt: TGTGCCAGTAGTACAGACGACAGGGTTGAGACCCAGTACTTC; cdr3_aa: CASSTDDRVETQYF; j_call: TRBJ2-5; clone_size: -; v_call: TRBV19; d_call: TRBD1
cdr3_nt: TGTGCCAGCAGCTTAGCGCTAAGCGCGGTCTACAATGAGCAGTTCTTC; cdr3_aa: CASSLALSAVYNEQFF; j_call: TRBJ2-1; clone_size: many; v_call: TRBV7-2; d_call: -
cdr3_nt: TGTGCCAGCAGCCTACCAAACGGACTAGCGGGGGGGTCTAGGACAGATACGCAGTATTTT; cdr3_aa: CASSLPNGLAGGSRTDTQYF; j_call: TRBJ2-3; clone_size: many; v_call: TRBV7-2; d_call: TRBD2
cdr3_nt: TGCAGTGCTGAGGACCTATTAAACACCGGGGAGCTGTTTTTT; cdr3_aa: CSAEDLLNTGELFF; j_call: TRBJ2-2; clone_size: many; v_call: TRBV20-1; d_call: -
cdr3_nt: TGTGCCAGCAGTTTTGGAAAGAACACCGGGGAGCTGTTTTTT; cdr3_aa: CASSFGKNTGELFF; j_call: TRBJ2-2; clone_size: many; v_call: TRBV27; d_call: -
cdr3_nt: TGCAGCGTCCCTGGCTTCACCTTC; cdr3_aa: CSVPGFTF; j_call: TRBJ1-2; clone_size: -; v_call: TRBV29-1; d_call: -
cdr3_nt: TGCGCCAGCAGCGGGCAGGGGGCGAACAATCAGCCCCAGCATTTT; cdr3_aa: CASSGQGANNQPQHF; j_call: TRBJ1-5; clone_size: many; v_call: TRBV5-1; d_call: TRBD1
cdr3_nt: TGTGCCAGCAGTTTCTCGGGTTCTCCGGCTTTCTTT; cdr3_aa: CASSFSGSPAFF; j_call: TRBJ1-1; clone_size: many; v_call: TRBV28; d_call: -
cdr3_nt: TGCGCCAGCAGCCAAGTAGGTCATGGAAACACCATATATTTT; cdr3_aa: CASSQVGHGNTIYF; j_call: TRBJ1-3; clone_size: few; v_call: TRBV4-3; d_call: -